Listed below are T cell receptor beta chains from one sample, sequenced in a study of tumor-infiltrating lymphocytes in primary liver carcinoma. From the multiplex PCR reads, TCRdb called clonotypes with MiXCR, one entry per CDR3 protein. Here the sample spans approximately 40,000 distinct CDR3 sequences, approximately 70% being singletons. The sequenced material came from liver tumor tissue from sampling region 2. The receptors stem from a man in his forties with primary liver carcinoma and hepatitis B virus infection. The CDR3 runs from the conserved cysteine through the conserved F or W. Fields, in order: clone size, V gene, CDR3 protein. Clone size appears in some rows only: once, few, many, or a class for an expanded clone.

>NA|TRBV29-1
CSALWARSGEQSF
>NA|TRBV30
CAWSTGTGCRETQYF
>NA|TRBV5-4
CASSWGGNKRFF
>NA|TRBV29-1
CSVEEAGVGRYTF
>NA|TRBV12-3/TRBV12-4
CASTLAGGAYGQYF
>many|TRBV29-1
CSVEEGGIGGYTF
>NA|TRBV30
CDWETVGNTGELFF
>NA|TRBV7-8
CASKPDSHNEQFF
>NA|TRBV5-8
CVSSLTMSNEQFF
>few|TRBV4-3
CTSSQERNTGELFF
>NA|TRBV2
CASRTGPQDEQFF
>NA|TRBV5-1
CASSLVTFSYEQYF
>NA|TRBV7-9
CANSLTSGGPTDTQYF
>NA|TRBV28
CACSSPLGVEGSEQFF
>NA|TRBV5-1
CASGLLSGTDTQYF
>NA|TRBV29-1
CSETGRMNTGVFF
>NA|TRBV28
CTSGLPPAGEGAQYF
>NA|TRBV5-8
CASSHSVMGGYERFF
>NA|TRBV5-1
CATQSGQGAQETQYF
>medium-sized|TRBV6-2/TRBV6-3
CASSQSTAAGEETQYF
>NA|TRBV11-1
CASSFKGFGYGYAF
>NA|TRBV6-1
CAAADTVELSF
>NA|TRBV6-2/TRBV6-3
CASCYPWVTPTAFF
>NA|TRBV4-3
CASSQGDVSDTQYF
>NA|TRBV6-2/TRBV6-3
CASSWASREIETQYF
>few|TRBV6-2/TRBV6-3
CDSGQVPGGEQFF
>NA|TRBV6-6
CTSSSQGGNTIHF
>many|TRBV7-9
CASSHPGQGKGEKLFF
>NA|TRBV5-1
CASTMDTPTGAGELFF
>NA|TRBV7-9
CASSLSEAEAFF
>many|TRBV28
CASSPLRGVRTEAFF
>NA|TRBV5-4
CASSLGLGGGPQGGQGHTF
>NA|TRBV11-3
CVSSPGGGSTDTQYF
>NA|TRBV5-6
CASSLVGGAGSGNEQFF
>NA|TRBV7-3
CASSLVAGVSNTGELLF
>NA|TRBV11-2
CASSLSGFSYEQYF
>NA|TRBV2
CASSGKRGQFF
>few|TRBV6-5
CVSTSGTEAFF
>medium-sized|TRBV6-5
CASSYGTSYEQYF
>NA|TRBV11-2
CASSLQWTWENAQYF
>NA|TRBV7-9
CASSHSDPSSDTQYF
>many|TRBV5-8
CASSLAGHQPQHF
>NA|TRBV6-6
CAGSYFSGNTEAFF
>NA|TRBV12-3/TRBV12-4
CVSSIPGLPYEQYF
>NA|TRBV6-5
CASRYRDSGANVPSF
>NA|TRBV19
CASSERRSREAFF
>NA|TRBV12-3/TRBV12-4
CASSYGPLQGYTF
>NA|TRBV11-1
CVSSSGGSYAGARTDTQYF
>NA|TRBV10-3
CVFSLAENYEQYF
>many|TRBV28
CASSGGGLIGEAFF
>few|TRBV4-3
CASSQEWLARQGTQYF
>NA|TRBV7-9
CVSSLTANTEAFF
>NA|TRBV14
CASSQWTGASGVRETQYF
>NA|TRBV7-8
CASSLWLAGGDTQYF